This T cell receptor beta chain was identified during a study of T cell responses to AZD1222 COVID-19 vaccine. Study-wide results and limits: Scientists sampled the repertoires only once the peak T cell response had passed. Spike-wide coverage was observed for vaccine-associated CD4 TCRs, with dominant responses at 160-218 and 743-854. White British ancestry dominated among donors, who included more females, and clonal diversity was possibly underestimated.

V was shortened by 4 bases and J by 0 bases, with 13 bases between the two germline ends. CDR3 size: 16 residues. Germline CDR1 is MDHEN and CDR2 is SYDVKM. Produced via immunoSEQ multiplex PCR; TCRdb's table is partial and in-frame only. The sample yields approximately 110,000 clones, roughly 91% seen once. A note on this clone: Its antigen is unknown.

V and J are TRBV28 and TRBJ2-4; no clear D. The source of this sequence is an adult in good health. Sequences were derived from peripheral blood, sampled on day 0 of AZD1222 vaccination. DNA for the CDR3: TGTGCCAGCAGTTCCTCCACACGACTAGCCAAAAACATTCAGTACTTC. Its protein is CASSSSTRLAKNIQYF.